The present entry profiles one T cell receptor beta chain with its context. Repertoires were generated with immunoSEQ multiplex PCR, while TCRdb's copy carries only in-frame clones and drops some. This table has 260,000 or so clones, around four fifths appearing once. The age range of participants was 18 to 89 years, with residence in about two dozen US areas. The data derive from a study of blood T cell repertoires in COVID-19. As for the study in general: Collection of acute and convalescent COVID-19 samples took place in the United States, Italy and Spain.

Material: PBMCs or T cells enriched from blood (not recorded which). This TCR was sampled from a middle-aged woman who had been exposed to COVID-19.

As DNA, the CDR3 is TGTGCCAGCAGCTTAGTGAAGGGGGCGGGAGCTTTCTTT. It translates to CASSLVKGAGAFF. V and J are TRBV7-2 and TRBJ1-1; TRBD1 aligns across 7 bases. This CDR3 region has 13 residues. The V segment lost 1 base and the J segment 10 bases; nucleotides outside the gene matches: 6. The germline V gene encodes CDR1 SGHTA and CDR2 FQGNSA.